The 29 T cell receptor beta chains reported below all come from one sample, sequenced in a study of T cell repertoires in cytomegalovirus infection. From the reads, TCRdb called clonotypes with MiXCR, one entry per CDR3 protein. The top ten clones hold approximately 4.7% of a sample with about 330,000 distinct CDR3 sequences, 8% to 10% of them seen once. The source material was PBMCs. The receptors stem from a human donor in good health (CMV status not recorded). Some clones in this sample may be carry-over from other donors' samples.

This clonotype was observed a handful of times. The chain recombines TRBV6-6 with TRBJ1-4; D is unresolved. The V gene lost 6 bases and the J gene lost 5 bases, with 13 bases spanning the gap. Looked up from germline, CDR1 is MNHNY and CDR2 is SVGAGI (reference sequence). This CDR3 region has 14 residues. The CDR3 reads CASSPVFGNEKLFF. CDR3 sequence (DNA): TGTGCCAGCAGCCCCGTGTTCGGGAATGAAAAACTGTTTTTT.

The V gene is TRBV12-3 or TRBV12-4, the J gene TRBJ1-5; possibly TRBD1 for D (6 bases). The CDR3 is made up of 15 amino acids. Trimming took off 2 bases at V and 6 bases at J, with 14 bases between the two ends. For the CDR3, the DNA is TGTGCCAGCAGTTTACGGGGGGCGATTTTTCAGCCCCAGCATTTT. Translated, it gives CASSLRGAIFQPQHF.

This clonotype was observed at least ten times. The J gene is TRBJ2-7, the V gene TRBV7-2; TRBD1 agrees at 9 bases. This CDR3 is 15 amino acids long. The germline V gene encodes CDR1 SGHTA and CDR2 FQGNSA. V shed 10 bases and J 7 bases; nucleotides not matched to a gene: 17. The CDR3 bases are TGTGCCACCCGCCCGGTCGGAACAGGGGGCGAAGAGCAGTACTTC. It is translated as CATRPVGTGGEEQYF.

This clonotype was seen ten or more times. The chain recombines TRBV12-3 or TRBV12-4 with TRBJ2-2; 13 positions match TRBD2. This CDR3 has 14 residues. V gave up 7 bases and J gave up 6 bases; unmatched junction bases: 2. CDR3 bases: TGTGCCAGCACCGGACTAGCGGGGGCCGGGGAGCTGTTTTTT. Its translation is CASTGLAGAGELFF.

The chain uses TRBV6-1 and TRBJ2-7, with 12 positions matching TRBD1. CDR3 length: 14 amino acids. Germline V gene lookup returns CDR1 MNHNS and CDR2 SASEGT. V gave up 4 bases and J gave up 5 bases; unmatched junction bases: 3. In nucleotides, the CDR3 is TGTGCCAGCAGTGGGGGACAGGGGGCGGACGAGCAGTACTTC. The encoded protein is CASSGGQGADEQYF.

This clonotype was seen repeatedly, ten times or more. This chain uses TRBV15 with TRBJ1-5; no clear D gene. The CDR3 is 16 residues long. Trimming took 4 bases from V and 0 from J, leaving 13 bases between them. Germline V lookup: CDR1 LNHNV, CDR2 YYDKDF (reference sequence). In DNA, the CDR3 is TGTGCCACCAGCAACCAACCTTGGGATAGCAATCAGCCCCAGCATTTT. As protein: CATSNQPWDSNQPQHF.

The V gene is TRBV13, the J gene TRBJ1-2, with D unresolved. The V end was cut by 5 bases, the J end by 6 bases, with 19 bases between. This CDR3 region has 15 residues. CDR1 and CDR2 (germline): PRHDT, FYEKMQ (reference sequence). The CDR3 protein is CASSPDRFPRHGYTF. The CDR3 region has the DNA TGTGCCAGCAGCCCTGACCGATTCCCCAGGCATGGCTACACCTTC. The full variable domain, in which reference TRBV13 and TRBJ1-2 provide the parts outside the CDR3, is AAGVIQSPRHLIKEKRETATLKCYPIPRHDTVYWYQQGPGQDPQFLISFYEKMQSDKGSIPDRFSAQQFSDYHSELNMSSLELGDSALYFCASSPDRFPRHGYTFGSGTRLTVV.

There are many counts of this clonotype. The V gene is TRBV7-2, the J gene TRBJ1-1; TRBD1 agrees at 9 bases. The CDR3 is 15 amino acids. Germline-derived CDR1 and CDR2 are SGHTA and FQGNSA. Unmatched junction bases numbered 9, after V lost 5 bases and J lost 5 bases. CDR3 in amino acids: CASSLRGQGKTEAFF. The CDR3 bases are TGTGCCAGCAGCCTCCGAGGACAGGGGAAGACTGAAGCTTTCTTT. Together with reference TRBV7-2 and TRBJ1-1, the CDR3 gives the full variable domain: GAGVSQSPSNKVTEKGKDVELRCDPISGHTALYWYRQSLGQGLEFLIYFQGNSAPDKSGLPSDRFSAERTGGSVSTLTIQRTQQEDSAVYLCASSLRGQGKTEAFFGQGTRLTVV.

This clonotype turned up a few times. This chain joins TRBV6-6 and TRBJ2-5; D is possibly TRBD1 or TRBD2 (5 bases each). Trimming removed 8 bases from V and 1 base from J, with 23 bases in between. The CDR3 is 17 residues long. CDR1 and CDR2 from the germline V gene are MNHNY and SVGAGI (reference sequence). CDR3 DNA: TGTGCCAGCTGCGACTCCTGGGGACGTCCACTCCAAGAGACCCAGTACTTC. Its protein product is CASCDSWGRPLQETQYF.

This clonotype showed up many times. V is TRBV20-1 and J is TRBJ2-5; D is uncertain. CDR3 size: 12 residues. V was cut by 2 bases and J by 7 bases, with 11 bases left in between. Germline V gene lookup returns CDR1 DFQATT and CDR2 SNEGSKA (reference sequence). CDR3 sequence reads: CSARSRLPTQYF. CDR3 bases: TGCAGTGCTAGATCCCGTCTCCCGACCCAGTACTTC.

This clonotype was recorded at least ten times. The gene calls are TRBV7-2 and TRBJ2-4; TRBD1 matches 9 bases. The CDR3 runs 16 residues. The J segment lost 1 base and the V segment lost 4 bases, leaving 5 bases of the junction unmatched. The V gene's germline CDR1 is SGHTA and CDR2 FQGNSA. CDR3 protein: CASSYPGQGAKNIQYF. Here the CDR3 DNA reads TGTGCCAGCAGCTACCCGGGACAGGGCGCCAAAAACATTCAGTACTTC.

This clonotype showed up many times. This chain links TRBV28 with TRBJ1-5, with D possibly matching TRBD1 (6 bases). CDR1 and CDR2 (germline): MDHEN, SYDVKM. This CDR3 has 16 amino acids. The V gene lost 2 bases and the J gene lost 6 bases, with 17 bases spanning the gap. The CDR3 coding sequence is TGTGCCAGCAGTTTAGGGGGCGGCCCAGTAGGTCAGCCCCAGCATTTT. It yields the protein CASSLGGGPVGQPQHF.

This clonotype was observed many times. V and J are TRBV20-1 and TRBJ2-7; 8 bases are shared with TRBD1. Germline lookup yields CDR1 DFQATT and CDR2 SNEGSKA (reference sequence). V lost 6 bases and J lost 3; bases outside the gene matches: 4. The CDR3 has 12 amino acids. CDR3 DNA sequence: TGCAGTGCGTCCGGGACAGGCTACGAGCAGTACTTC. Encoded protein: CSASGTGYEQYF.

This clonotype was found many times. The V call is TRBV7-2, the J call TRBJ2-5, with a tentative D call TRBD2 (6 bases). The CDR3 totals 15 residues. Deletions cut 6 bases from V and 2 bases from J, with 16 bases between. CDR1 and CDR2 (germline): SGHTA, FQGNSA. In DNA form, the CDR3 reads TGTGCCAGCAGAGGAGGGCGCCTAGATCAAGAGACCCAGTACTTC. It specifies CASRGGRLDQETQYF. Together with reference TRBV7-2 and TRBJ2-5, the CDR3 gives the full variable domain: GAGVSQSPSNKVTEKGKDVELRCDPISGHTALYWYRQSLGQGLEFLIYFQGNSAPDKSGLPSDRFSAERTGGSVSTLTIQRTQQEDSAVYLCASRGGRLDQETQYFGPGTRLLVL.

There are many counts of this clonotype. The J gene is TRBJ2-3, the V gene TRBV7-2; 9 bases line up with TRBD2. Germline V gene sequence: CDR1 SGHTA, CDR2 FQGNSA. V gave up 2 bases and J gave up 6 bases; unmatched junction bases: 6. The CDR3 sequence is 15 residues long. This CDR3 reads CASSLMGLAADTQYF. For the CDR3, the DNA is TGTGCCAGCAGCTTAATGGGACTAGCTGCTGATACGCAGTATTTT.

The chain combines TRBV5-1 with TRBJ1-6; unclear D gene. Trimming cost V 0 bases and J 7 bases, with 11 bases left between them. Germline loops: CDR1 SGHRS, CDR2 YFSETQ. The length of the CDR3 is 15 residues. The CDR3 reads CASSLVAQVNSPLHF. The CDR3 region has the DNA TGCGCCAGCAGCTTGGTAGCGCAGGTGAATTCACCCCTCCACTTT.

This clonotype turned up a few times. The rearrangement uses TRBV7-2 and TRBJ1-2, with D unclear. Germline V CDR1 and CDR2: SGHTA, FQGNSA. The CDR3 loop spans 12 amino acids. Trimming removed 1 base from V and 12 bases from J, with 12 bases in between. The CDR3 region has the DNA TGTGCCAGCAGCTTAGTAGCCAGCGTAAACACCTTC. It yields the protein CASSLVASVNTF.

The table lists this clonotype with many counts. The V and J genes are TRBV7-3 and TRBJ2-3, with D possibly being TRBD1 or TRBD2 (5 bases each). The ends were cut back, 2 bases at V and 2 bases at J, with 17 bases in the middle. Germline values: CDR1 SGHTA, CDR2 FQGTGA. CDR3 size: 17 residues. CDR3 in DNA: TGTGCCAGCAGCTTATTGGGCCGGGGCGGCCTCACAGATACGCAGTATTTT. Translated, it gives CASSLLGRGGLTDTQYF.

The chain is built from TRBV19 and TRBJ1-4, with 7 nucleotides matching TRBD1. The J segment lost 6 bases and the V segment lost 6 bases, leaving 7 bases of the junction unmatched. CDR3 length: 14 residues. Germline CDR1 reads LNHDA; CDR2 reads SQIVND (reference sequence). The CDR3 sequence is CASRLRGPDEKLFF. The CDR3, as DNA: TGTGCCAGTAGACTAAGGGGGCCGGATGAAAAACTGTTTTTT.

CDR3: CASRNPAGTGGSRTEAFF. The CDR3 DNA is TGTGCCAGCAGAAACCCCGCCGGGACAGGGGGTTCGAGGACTGAAGCTTTCTTT. The chain links TRBV28 to TRBJ1-1; TRBD1 matches 11 bases. The germline V gene encodes CDR1 MDHEN and CDR2 SYDVKM. V lost 6 bases, J lost 5 bases, and 17 bases stayed unmatched. The CDR3 spans 18 residues. Full variable domain (rest looked up from reference TRBV28 and TRBJ1-1): DVKVTQSSRYLVKRTGEKVFLECVQDMDHENMFWYRQDPGLGLRLIYFSYDVKMKEKGDIPEGYSVSREKKERFSLILESASTNQTSMYLCASRNPAGTGGSRTEAFFGQGTRLTVV.

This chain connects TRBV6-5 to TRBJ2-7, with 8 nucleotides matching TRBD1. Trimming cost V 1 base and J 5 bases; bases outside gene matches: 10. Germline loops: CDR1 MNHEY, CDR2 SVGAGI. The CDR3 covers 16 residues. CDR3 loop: CASSYFLDRVGHEQYF. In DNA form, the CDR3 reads TGTGCCAGCAGTTACTTCTTGGACAGGGTGGGCCACGAGCAGTACTTC.

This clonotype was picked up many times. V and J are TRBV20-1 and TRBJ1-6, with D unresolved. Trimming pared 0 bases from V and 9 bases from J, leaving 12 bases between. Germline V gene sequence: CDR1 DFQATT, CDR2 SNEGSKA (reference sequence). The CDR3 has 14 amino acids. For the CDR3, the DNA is TGCAGTGCTAGAGATCGAAGGGTGGGTTCACCCCTCCACTTT. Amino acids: CSARDRRVGSPLHF.

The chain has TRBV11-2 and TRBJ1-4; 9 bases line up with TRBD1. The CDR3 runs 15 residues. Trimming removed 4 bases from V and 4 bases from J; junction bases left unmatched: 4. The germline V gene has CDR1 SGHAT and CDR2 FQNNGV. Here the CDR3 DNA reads TGTGCCAGCAGCTCCCGACAGGGGGTTAATGAAAAACTGTTTTTT. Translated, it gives CASSSRQGVNEKLFF.

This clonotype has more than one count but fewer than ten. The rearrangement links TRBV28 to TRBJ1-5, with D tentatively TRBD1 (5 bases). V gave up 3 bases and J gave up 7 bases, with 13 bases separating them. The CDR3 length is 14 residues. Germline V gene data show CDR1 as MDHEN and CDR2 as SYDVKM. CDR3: CASSFAGMGQPQHF. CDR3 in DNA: TGTGCCAGCAGTTTTGCAGGGATGGGCCAGCCCCAGCATTTT.

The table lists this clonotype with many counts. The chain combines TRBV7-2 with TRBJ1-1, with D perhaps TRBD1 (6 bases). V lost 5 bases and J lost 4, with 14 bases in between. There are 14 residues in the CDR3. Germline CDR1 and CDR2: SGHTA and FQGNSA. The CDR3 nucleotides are TGTGCCAGCAGCGCCTACAGGGTGGGCACTGAAGCTTTCTTT. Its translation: CASSAYRVGTEAFF.

The CDR3 bases are TGTGCCAGTAGTAGAATCCGGGAAGACAATCAGCCCCAGCATTTT. Protein product: CASSRIREDNQPQHF. This rearrangement joins TRBV19 to TRBJ1-5; unclear D gene. V gave up 4 bases and J gave up 3 bases, with 13 bases separating them. This CDR3 region has 15 residues. CDR1 LNHDA and CDR2 SQIVND come from the germline V gene (reference sequence).

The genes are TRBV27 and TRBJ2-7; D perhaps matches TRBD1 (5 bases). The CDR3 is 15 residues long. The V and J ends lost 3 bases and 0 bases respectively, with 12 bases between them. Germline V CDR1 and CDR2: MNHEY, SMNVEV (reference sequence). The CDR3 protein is CASSLVGVSSYEQYF. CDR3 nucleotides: TGTGCCAGCAGTTTGGTAGGGGTGAGCTCCTACGAGCAGTACTTC.

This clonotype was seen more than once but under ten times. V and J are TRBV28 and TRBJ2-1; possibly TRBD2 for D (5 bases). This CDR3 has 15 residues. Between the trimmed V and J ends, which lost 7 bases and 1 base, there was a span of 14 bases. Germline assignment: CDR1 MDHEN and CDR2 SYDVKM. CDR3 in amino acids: CASTNPGKSYNEQFF. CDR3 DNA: TGTGCCAGCACCAACCCCGGGAAATCCTACAATGAGCAGTTCTTC.

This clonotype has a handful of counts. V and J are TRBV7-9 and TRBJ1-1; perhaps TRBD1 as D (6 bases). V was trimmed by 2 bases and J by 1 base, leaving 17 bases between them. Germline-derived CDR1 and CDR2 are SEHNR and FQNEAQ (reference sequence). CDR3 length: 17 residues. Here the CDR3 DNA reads TGTGCCAGCAGCTTAAGGGGGGGGTGGGAGGAGAACACTGAAGCTTTCTTT. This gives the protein CASSLRGGWEENTEAFF. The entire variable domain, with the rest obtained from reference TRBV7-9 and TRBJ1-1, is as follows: DTGVSQNPRHKITKRGQNVTFRCDPISEHNRLYWYRQTLGQGPEFLTYFQNEAQLEKSRLLSDRFSAERPKGSFSTLEIQRTEQGDSAMYLCASSLRGGWEENTEAFFGQGTRLTVV.